The 30 T cell receptor beta chains below all came from one sample that was sequenced in a study of cytomegalovirus exposure and HLA in healthy donors. PCR amplification relied on 60 Vbeta primers (plus 13 Jbeta primers). Assay: immunoSEQ multiplex PCR; the TCRdb copy retains only in-frame clones and omits some. The repertoire has 100,000 or so clones, 76% of them found once; the top ten carry around 8.8%. The sample was PBMCs. The source of these receptors is a middle-aged man in good health and CMV-seropositive.

This clone was observed a single time. The rearrangement links TRBV11-2 to TRBJ1-2; 7 nucleotides match TRBD1. Germline V lookup: CDR1 SGHAT, CDR2 FQNNGV. The CDR3 sequence is 15 residues long. V lost 1 base to trimming and J lost 5 bases; unmatched junction nucleotides: 7. The CDR3: CASSLGTGTAYGYTF. The DNA for the CDR3 is TGTGCCAGCAGCTTAGGAACCGGGACAGCGTATGGCTACACCTTC. The full variable domain, rest sourced from reference TRBV11-2 and TRBJ1-2, is EAGVAQSPRYKIIEKRQSVAFWCNPISGHATLYWYQQILGQGPKLLIQFQNNGVVDDSQLPKDRFSAERLKGVDSTLKIQPAKLEDSAVYLCASSLGTGTAYGYTFGSGTRLTVV.

This clone has more than one count but fewer than ten. The CDR3 DNA sequence: TGTGCCGGACAGGGGAACACTGAAGCTTTCTTT. Protein product: CAGQGNTEAFF. The chain couples TRBV2 to TRBJ1-1; 8 nucleotides line up with TRBD1. The germline CDR1 and CDR2 sequences are SNHLY and FYNNEI. V lost 11 bases, J lost 1 base, and 0 bases stayed unmatched. This CDR3 has 11 amino acids.

This chain links TRBV5-1 with TRBJ1-1, with 8 nucleotides matching TRBD1. Trimming took 1 base from V and 0 from J; bases not matched to a gene: 8. This CDR3 is built from 17 residues. The germline V gene has CDR1 SGHRS and CDR2 YFSETQ. Written as DNA, the CDR3 is TGCGCCAGCAGCTTGAGACAGGGGATACTTCTGAACACTGAAGCTTTCTTT. This gives the protein CASSLRQGILLNTEAFF. The variable domain in full, completed from reference TRBV5-1 and TRBJ1-1, reads KAGVTQTPRYLIKTRGQQVTLSCSPISGHRSVSWYQQTPGQGLQFLFEYFSETQRNKGNFPGRFSGRQFSNSRSEMNVSTLELGDSALYLCASSLRQGILLNTEAFFGQGTRLTVV.

The chain joins TRBV6-5 to TRBJ1-1; 7 positions match TRBD1. This CDR3 has 12 residues. Trimming removed 7 bases from V and 9 bases from J; junction bases left unmatched: 8. The germline gives CDR1 MNHEY, CDR2 SVGAGI. The CDR3 bases are TGTGCCAGCACCGACAGGGCTAGTAAAGCTTTCTTT. Translation gives CASTDRASKAFF.

This clone occurred a few times. The chain recombines TRBV25-1 with TRBJ1-2, with 9 bases matching TRBD1. J was trimmed by 1 base and V by 5 bases; bases with no gene match: 11. From germline, CDR1 is MGHDK and CDR2 SYGVNS. This CDR3 contains 17 residues. The CDR3 bases are TGTGCCAGCAGTCCCCGGGACAGGGCCGCCAATAACTATGGCTACACCTTC. This gives the protein CASSPRDRAANNYGYTF.

The chain links TRBV7-2 to TRBJ2-3, with 10 bases lining up with TRBD2. Germline V CDR1 and CDR2: SGHTA, FQGNSA. V was clipped by 5 bases and J by 4 bases; unmatched bases: 12. This CDR3 contains 17 residues. The CDR3 nucleotides read TGTGCCAGCAGCAAGGGGCCTAGCGGGAGCTCCCCAGATACGCAGTATTTT. Residues: CASSKGPSGSSPDTQYF.

The rearrangement joins TRBV28 to TRBJ1-4, with 7 positions matching TRBD1. CDR1 is MDHEN, CDR2 SYDVKM, per germline. This CDR3 contains 14 residues. V was pared by 10 bases and J by 6 bases, with 11 bases of the junction left unmatched. In DNA form, the CDR3 reads TGTGCCACCCAAGGGGGCCGAGGGGATGAAAAACTGTTTTTT. Translated: CATQGGRGDEKLFF. Together with reference TRBV28 and TRBJ1-4, the CDR3 gives the full variable domain: DVKVTQSSRYLVKRTGEKVFLECVQDMDHENMFWYRQDPGLGLRLIYFSYDVKMKEKGDIPEGYSVSREKKERFSLILESASTNQTSMYLCATQGGRGDEKLFFGSGTQLSVL.

The CDR3 is CASSLQGQGANGYTF. CDR3 DNA sequence: TGTGCCAGCAGTTTACAAGGACAGGGGGCTAATGGCTACACCTTC. The chain recombines TRBV27 with TRBJ1-2, with 11 bases identical to TRBD1. Germline CDR1 is MNHEY and CDR2 is SMNVEV (reference sequence). V was clipped by 2 bases and J by 6 bases; unmatched bases: 5. The CDR3 length is 15 residues.

This clone was seen a handful of times. This chain uses TRBV6-5 with TRBJ2-1; 7 bases agree with TRBD1. The V segment lost 5 bases and the J segment 9 bases; nucleotides outside the gene matches: 4. Germline CDR1 and CDR2: MNHEY and SVGAGI. CDR3 size: 12 residues. CDR3 sequence reads: CASSTYRGEQFF. CDR3 nucleotide sequence: TGTGCCAGCAGTACGTACAGGGGTGAGCAGTTCTTC.

This clone occurred a few times. CDR3 bases: TGTGCCAGCACCCAGGGAACTACGATGGAGCAGTACTTC. Protein: CASTQGTTMEQYF. The chain joins TRBV2 to TRBJ2-7, with D possibly matching TRBD1 (5 bases). The CDR3 consists of 13 residues. Trimming took off 7 bases at V and 7 bases at J, with 17 bases between the two ends. Germline V gene sequence: CDR1 SNHLY, CDR2 FYNNEI.

The chain employs TRBV6-1 and TRBJ1-2, with TRBD1 matching over 9 bases. There are 17 residues in the CDR3. From germline, CDR1 is MNHNS and CDR2 SASEGT. V was pared by 2 bases and J by 4 bases, with 11 bases of the junction left unmatched. CDR3 nucleotide sequence: TGTGCCAGCAGTGAATTGGTGGGACAGGGTCCTCGCTATGGCTACACCTTC. The encoded protein is CASSELVGQGPRYGYTF.

This sequence joins TRBV5-4 and TRBJ1-3; perhaps TRBD1 as D (5 bases). This CDR3 has 15 amino acids. Germline CDR1 SGHNT, CDR2 YYREEE (reference sequence). The V end lost 4 bases, the J end lost 3 bases, and 14 bases lay between the germline ends. The CDR3 sequence is CASSLQGSFGNTIYF. In DNA, the CDR3 is TGTGCCAGCAGCCTGCAGGGTTCATTTGGAAACACCATATATTTT.

V and J are TRBV27 and TRBJ2-1; TRBD1 might be the D (8 bases). The CDR3 runs 17 residues. V was shortened by 5 bases and J by 1 base, with 18 bases between the two germline ends. The germline V gene has CDR1 MNHEY and CDR2 SMNVEV (reference sequence). CDR3 residues: CASSSSDREGSYNEQFF. The CDR3 nucleotides are TGTGCCAGCAGTAGTTCGGACAGGGAGGGATCCTACAATGAGCAGTTCTTC.

This sequence joins TRBV30 and TRBJ1-2; TRBD1 matches 8 bases. CDR3 length: 14 residues. V dropped 0 bases and J dropped 7; count of bases not matched to a gene: 7. Germline CDR1 is GTSNPN and CDR2 is SVGIG (reference sequence). This CDR3 reads CAWSVSTGGIGYTF. The CDR3 bases are TGTGCCTGGAGTGTCTCTACAGGGGGTATTGGCTACACCTTC.

The chain uses TRBV27 and TRBJ2-1, with D tentatively TRBD2 (6 bases). V was pared by 5 bases and J by 7 bases, with 15 bases between. Looked up from germline, CDR1 is MNHEY and CDR2 is SMNVEV (reference sequence). The CDR3 length is 14 residues. CDR3 protein: CASSLGRQKNEQFF. As DNA, the CDR3 is TGTGCCAGCAGTCTTGGGAGGCAAAAGAATGAGCAGTTCTTC.

The chain combines TRBV7-3 with TRBJ2-3, with 9 bases identical to TRBD1. Unmatched junction bases numbered 4, after V lost 5 bases and J lost 4 bases. CDR1 SGHTA and CDR2 FQGTGA come from the germline V gene. The CDR3 has 14 amino acids. CDR3 DNA: TGTGCCAGCAGCCTACGGACAGGGGCAGATACGCAGTATTTT. It is translated as CASSLRTGADTQYF.

The V gene is TRBV6-5, the J gene TRBJ1-6; D is perhaps TRBD1 (5 bases). Germline CDR1 MNHEY, CDR2 SVGAGI. Trimming removed 4 bases at V and 6 bases at J, with 13 bases between. This CDR3 region has 15 residues. The CDR3 DNA sequence: TGTGCCAGCAGTTTGCAGGGTCCCGTTAATTCACCCCTCCACTTT. Translating gives CASSLQGPVNSPLHF.

The genes are TRBV5-1 and TRBJ1-3; possible D gene TRBD1, 6 bases. Between the trimmed V and J ends, which lost 0 bases and 3 bases, there was a span of 10 bases. The germline V gene has CDR1 SGHRS and CDR2 YFSETQ. The length of the CDR3 is 15 residues. This chain's CDR3 is CASSLASGVGNTIYF. For the CDR3, the DNA is TGCGCCAGCAGCTTGGCGTCAGGGGTTGGAAACACCATATATTTT.

The chain carries TRBV10-3 and TRBJ2-5; TRBD1 aligns across 10 bases. Germline assignment: CDR1 ENHRY and CDR2 SYGVKD. With 6 bases clipped from V and 1 base from J, the junction kept 5 bases outside the gene matches. The CDR3 contains 15 residues. The CDR3 DNA is TGTGCCATCAGGCCGGACAGGGGGAGCCAAGAGACCCAGTACTTC. Translating it yields CAIRPDRGSQETQYF.

The rearrangement links TRBV9 to TRBJ1-6; 9 nucleotides match TRBD1. CDR3 size: 15 residues. From germline, CDR1 is SGDLS and CDR2 YYNGEE. V trimming: 3 bases; J trimming: 9 bases; junction bases outside the gene matches: 7. This CDR3 reads CASSGGDRAGSPLHF. Written as DNA, the CDR3 is TGTGCCAGCAGCGGAGGGGACAGGGCGGGTTCACCCCTCCACTTT.

The chain has TRBV11-3 and TRBJ2-5, with D perhaps TRBD2 (5 bases). V lost 1 base to trimming and J lost 8 bases, with 11 bases between them. CDR3 length: 13 amino acids. CDR1 SGHNT and CDR2 YENEEA come from the germline V gene. The CDR3 is CASSLGGAYTQYF. In nucleotides, the CDR3 is TGTGCCAGCAGCTTAGGGGGAGCCTACACCCAGTACTTC.

This chain connects TRBV27 to TRBJ2-3, with 9 bases fitting TRBD1. The trim removed 3 bases at V and 4 bases at J, leaving 14 bases unmatched. CDR1 is MNHEY, CDR2 SMNVEV, per germline (reference sequence). This CDR3 has 18 amino acids. Here the CDR3 DNA reads TGTGCCAGCAGTTTTGGGACAGGGTCTAGGGTTGAGGCAGATACGCAGTATTTT. It codes for CASSFGTGSRVEADTQYF.

This chain uses TRBV15 with TRBJ2-5, with a possible D match to TRBD1 (5 bases). Germline lookup yields CDR1 LNHNV and CDR2 YYDKDF (reference sequence). V was cut by 1 base and J by 2 bases, with 11 bases left in between. The CDR3 spans 15 residues. For the CDR3, the DNA is TGTGCCACCAGCAGAGCAGGGTCAACACAAGAGACCCAGTACTTC. It translates to CATSRAGSTQETQYF.

The rearrangement uses TRBV7-8 and TRBJ2-1, with 13 nucleotides matching TRBD2. The germline V gene encodes CDR1 SGHVS and CDR2 FQNEAQ. J lost 12 bases, V lost 3 bases, and 20 bases had no gene match. This CDR3 comprises 19 residues. The CDR3 loop reads CASSFSAPWRTSGSVGQFF. The CDR3, as DNA: TGTGCCAGCAGCTTTAGTGCTCCCTGGCGGACTAGCGGGAGCGTGGGGCAGTTCTTC.

This chain uses TRBV6-5 with TRBJ2-1; D not certain. The CDR3 is made up of 10 amino acids. V lost 8 bases and J 7 bases, leaving 6 bases between the germline ends. Germline assignment: CDR1 MNHEY and CDR2 SVGAGI. The CDR3: CASQRNEQFF. DNA of the CDR3: TGTGCCAGCCAGCGAAATGAGCAGTTCTTC.

As regards this clone: An end of the junction differs from the germline gene, which may be a read error. V gene TRBV7-9 combines with J gene TRBJ2-6; possible D gene TRBD2, 7 bases. CDR3 length: 16 amino acids. The germline V gene encodes CDR1 SEHNR and CDR2 FQNEAQ (reference sequence). Here the CDR3 reads CASSPWGVGGANGLTF. The CDR3 region has the DNA TGTGCCAGCAGCCCCTGGGGGGTAGGGGGGGCCAACGGCCTGACTTTC.

The gene calls are TRBV19 and TRBJ1-3; TRBD1 aligns across 7 bases. The J segment lost 0 bases and the V segment lost 8 bases, leaving 7 bases of the junction unmatched. The V gene's germline CDR1 is LNHDA and CDR2 SQIVND (reference sequence). The CDR3 spans 15 residues. The CDR3 DNA reads as TGTGCCAGTGGTAGACAGGGTAGCTCTGGAAACACCATATATTTT. This sequence encodes CASGRQGSSGNTIYF.

The chain is built from TRBV6-6 and TRBJ1-2; TRBD1 matches 10 bases. Germline assignment: CDR1 MNHNY and CDR2 SVGAGI (reference sequence). V lost 2 bases to trimming and J lost 6 bases; unmatched junction nucleotides: 0. The length of the CDR3 is 13 residues. The CDR3 DNA follows: TGTGCCAGCAGTTACGACAGGGGGCATGGCTACACCTTC. Protein: CASSYDRGHGYTF.

V gene TRBV6-1 combines with J gene TRBJ2-5; D may be TRBD2 (5 bases). CDR1 is MNHNS and CDR2 is SASEGT in the germline V gene. The ends were cut back, 7 bases at V and 4 bases at J, with 13 bases in the middle. The CDR3 loop spans 13 amino acids. The CDR3 bases are TGTGCCAGCACAGTCCTAGCTTCAGAGACCCAGTACTTC. Its protein is CASTVLASETQYF.

The V call is TRBV6-5, the J call TRBJ2-7, with TRBD1 matching 7 bases. This CDR3 contains 11 residues. V lost 2 bases, J lost 9 bases, and 1 base stayed unmatched. CDR1 is MNHEY, CDR2 SVGAGI, per germline. Written as DNA, the CDR3 is TGTGCCAGCAGTTACGGACAGGTGCAGTACTTC. Translated, it gives CASSYGQVQYF.